This T cell receptor beta chain came from a study of T cell responses to AZD1222 COVID-19 vaccine. TCRdb's copy holds only in-frame clones and misses some; the assay was immunoSEQ multiplex PCR. The table includes under 200,000 clones, 88% detected once. Trimming stripped 7 bases from V and 2 bases from J, with 6 bases between. The V gene's germline CDR1 is MNHEY and CDR2 SVGAGI. The CDR3 totals 12 residues. The TCR sequence derives from an adult who received the AZD1222 COVID-19 vaccine. The gene calls are TRBV6-5 and TRBJ2-4; unclear D gene. Sequenced material: peripheral blood, taken 28 days after the second AZD1222 dose. Here the CDR3 reads CASKDPKNIQYF. CDR3 sequence (DNA): TGTGCCAGCAAGGATCCCAAAAACATTCAGTACTTC.